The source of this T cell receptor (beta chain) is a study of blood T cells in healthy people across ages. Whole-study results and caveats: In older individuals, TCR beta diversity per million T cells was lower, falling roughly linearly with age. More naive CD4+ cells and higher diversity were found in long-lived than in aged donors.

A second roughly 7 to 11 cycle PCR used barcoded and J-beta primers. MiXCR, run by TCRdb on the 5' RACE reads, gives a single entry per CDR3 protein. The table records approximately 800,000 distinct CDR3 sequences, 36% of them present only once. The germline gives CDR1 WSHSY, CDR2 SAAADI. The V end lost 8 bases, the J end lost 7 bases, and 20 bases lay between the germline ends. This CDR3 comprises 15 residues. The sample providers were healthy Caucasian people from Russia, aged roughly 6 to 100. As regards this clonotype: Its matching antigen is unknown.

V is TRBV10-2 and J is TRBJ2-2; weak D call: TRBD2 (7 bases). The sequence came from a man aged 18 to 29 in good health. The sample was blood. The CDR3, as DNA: TGCGCCAGCTTCGGGGGGCCGGGTAGGGACGGGGAGCTGTTTTTT. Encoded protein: CASFGGPGRDGELFF.